This T cell receptor (beta chain) was recorded in a study of blood T cells in healthy people across ages. The table lists this clonotype with a few counts. A J-beta primer mix and a sample-barcoded 5' primer were used in a second PCR of about 7 to 11 cycles. TCRdb re-called the 5' RACE reads with MiXCR, one entry per CDR3 protein. The sample has approximately 600,000 distinct CDR3 sequences, approximately 59% seen once; the top ten hold more than 35%. This CDR3 contains 13 residues. V was cut by 6 bases and J by 5 bases, with 16 bases left in between. The germline V gene encodes CDR1 DFQATT and CDR2 SNEGSKA (reference sequence).

V and J are TRBV20-1 and TRBJ1-1; possibly TRBD1 for D (5 bases). The sequence derives from a man aged 55 to 70 in good health. Input material: blood. CDR3 DNA: TGCAGTGCGGTAGAGGATGGGGGGACTGAAGCTTTCTTT. It is translated as CSAVEDGGTEAFF.